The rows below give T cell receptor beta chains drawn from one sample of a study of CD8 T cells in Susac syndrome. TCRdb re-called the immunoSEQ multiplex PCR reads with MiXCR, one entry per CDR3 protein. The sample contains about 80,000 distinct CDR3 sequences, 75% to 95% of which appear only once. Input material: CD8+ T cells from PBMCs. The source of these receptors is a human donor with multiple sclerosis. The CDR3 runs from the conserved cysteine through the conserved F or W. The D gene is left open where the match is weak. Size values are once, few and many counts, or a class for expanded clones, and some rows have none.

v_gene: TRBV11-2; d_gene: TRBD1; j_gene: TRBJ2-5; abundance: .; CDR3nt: TGTGCCAGCAGCTTCATACGACAGGGACGGGATGAGACCCAGTACTTC; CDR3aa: CASSFIRQGRDETQYF
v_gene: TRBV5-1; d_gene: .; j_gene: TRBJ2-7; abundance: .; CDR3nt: TGCGCCAGCAGCTTGGAGACAATCTACGAGCAGTACTTC; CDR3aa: CASSLETIYEQYF
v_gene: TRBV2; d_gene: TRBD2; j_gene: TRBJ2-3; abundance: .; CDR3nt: TGTGCCAGCAGTGATGAGACCGCGGTAGCGGGAATGGTTACGCAGTATTTT; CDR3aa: CASSDETAVAGMVTQYF
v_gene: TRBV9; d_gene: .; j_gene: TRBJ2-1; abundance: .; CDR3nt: TGTGCCAGCAGCGTAGACGGGGCCCGTGGCAATGAGCAGTTCTTC; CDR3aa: CASSVDGARGNEQFF
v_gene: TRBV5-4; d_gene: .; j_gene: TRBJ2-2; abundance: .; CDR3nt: TGTGCCAGCACGGTCCCTGAGACCGGGGAGCTGTTTTTT; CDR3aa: CASTVPETGELFF
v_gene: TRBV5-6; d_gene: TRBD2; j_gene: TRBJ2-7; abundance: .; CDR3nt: TGTGCCAGCAGCTTCTTTGGGGGACTAGTCTACGAGCAGTACTTC; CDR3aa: CASSFFGGLVYEQYF
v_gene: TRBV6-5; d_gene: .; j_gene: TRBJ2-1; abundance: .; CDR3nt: TGTGCCAGCAGTTACGACCAGAGCTCCTACAATGAGCAGTTCTTC; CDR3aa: CASSYDQSSYNEQFF
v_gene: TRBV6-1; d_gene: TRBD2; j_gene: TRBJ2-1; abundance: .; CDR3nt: TGTGCCAGCCTGAGTGGGGGACTAGCGGGAAGTAGCTCGCACAATGAGCAGTTCTTC; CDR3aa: CASLSGGLAGSSSHNEQFF
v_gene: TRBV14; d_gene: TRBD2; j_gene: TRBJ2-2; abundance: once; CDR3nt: TGTGCCAGCAGCCATGGGAGCGGGAAGGAGTGGACCGGGGAGCTGTTTTTT; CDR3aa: CASSHGSGKEWTGELFF
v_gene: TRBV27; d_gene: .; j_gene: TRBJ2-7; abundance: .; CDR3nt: TGTGCCAGCAGTTCCCGGACCGCTTTCTACGAGCAGTACTTC; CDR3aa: CASSSRTAFYEQYF
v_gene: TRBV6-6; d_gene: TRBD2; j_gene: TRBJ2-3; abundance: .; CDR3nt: TGTGCCAGCAGGAGGAGCGGGGGGTTCACAGATACGCAGTATTTT; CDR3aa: CASRRSGGFTDTQYF
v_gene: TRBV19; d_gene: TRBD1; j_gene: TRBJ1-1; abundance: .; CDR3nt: TGTGCCAGCCTCTCCCGAGGACAGGGCATCACTGAAGCTTTCTTT; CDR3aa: CASLSRGQGITEAFF
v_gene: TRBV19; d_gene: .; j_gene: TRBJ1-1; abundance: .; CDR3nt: TGTGCCAGTAGCACCTTAGGGACTGAAGCTTTCTTT; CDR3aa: CASSTLGTEAFF
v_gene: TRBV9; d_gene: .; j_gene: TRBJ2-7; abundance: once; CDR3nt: TGTGCCAGCAGCGTGGCAGGGACTTCCTACGAGCAGTACTTC; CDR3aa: CASSVAGTSYEQYF
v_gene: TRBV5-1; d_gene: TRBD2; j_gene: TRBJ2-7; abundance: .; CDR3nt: TGCGCCAGCAGTCTGACTAGCGGGAGTATCTACGAGCAGTACTTC; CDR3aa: CASSLTSGSIYEQYF
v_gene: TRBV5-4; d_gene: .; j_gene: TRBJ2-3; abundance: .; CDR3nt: TGTGCCAGCAGCCGCGGGACGGAAGACACAGATACGCAGTATTTT; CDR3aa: CASSRGTEDTDTQYF
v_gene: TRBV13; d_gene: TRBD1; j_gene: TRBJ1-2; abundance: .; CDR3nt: TGTGCCAACCGGGACAGGGTTCGGGGCTACACCTTC; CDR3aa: CANRDRVRGYTF
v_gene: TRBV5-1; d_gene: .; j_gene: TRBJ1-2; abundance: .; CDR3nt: TGCGCCATGCTCCTGGGTTATGGCTACACCTTC; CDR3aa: CAMLLGYGYTF
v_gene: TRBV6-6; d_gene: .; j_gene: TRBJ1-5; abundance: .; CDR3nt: TGTGCCAGCAGTTACATGGGCGCTCAGCCCCAGCATTTT; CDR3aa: CASSYMGAQPQHF
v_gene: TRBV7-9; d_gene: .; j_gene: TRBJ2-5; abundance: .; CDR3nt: TGTGCCAGACGGGACGGCCCCCAGGAGACCCAGTACTTC; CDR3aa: CARRDGPQETQYF
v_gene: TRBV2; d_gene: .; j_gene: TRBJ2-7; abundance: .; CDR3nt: TGTGCCAGCAGTGAGGGGTACGAGCAGTACTTC; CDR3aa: CASSEGYEQYF
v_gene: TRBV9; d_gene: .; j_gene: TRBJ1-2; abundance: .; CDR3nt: TGTGCCAGCAGCGTCACTTATAGGGTGGAGAATGGCTACACCTTC; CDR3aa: CASSVTYRVENGYTF
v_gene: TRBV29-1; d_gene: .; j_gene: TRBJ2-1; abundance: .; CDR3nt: TGCAGCGTTGCGAGCAGCAATGAGCAGTTCTTC; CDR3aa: CSVASSNEQFF
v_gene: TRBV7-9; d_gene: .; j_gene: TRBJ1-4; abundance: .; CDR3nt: TGTGCCAGTACCGGAGGGGATAGAAGTGAAAAACTGTTTTTT; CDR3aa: CASTGGDRSEKLFF
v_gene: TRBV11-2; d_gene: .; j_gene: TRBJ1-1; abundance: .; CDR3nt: TGTGCCAGCAGCTTACCCGTCGACAGGAATGAAGCTTTCTTT; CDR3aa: CASSLPVDRNEAFF
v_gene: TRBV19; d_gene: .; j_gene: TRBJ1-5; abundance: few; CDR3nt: TGTGCCAGTAGTACTCAGCCCCAGCATTTT; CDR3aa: CASSTQPQHF
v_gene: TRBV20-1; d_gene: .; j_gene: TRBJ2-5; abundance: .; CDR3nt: TGCAGTGCTAGAGCAGGGAGCAGACTAAGATTAGAGACCCAGTACTTC; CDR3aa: CSARAGSRLRLETQYF
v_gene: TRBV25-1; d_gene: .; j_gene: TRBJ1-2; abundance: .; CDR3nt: TGTGCCAGCAGTGAGAAAGCGTACGGGGATGGCTACACCTTC; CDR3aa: CASSEKAYGDGYTF
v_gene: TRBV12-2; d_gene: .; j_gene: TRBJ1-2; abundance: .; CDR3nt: TGTGCAAGTCGCTTTCCACCTCTTCCCGGGGGCGGGCATGGCTACACCTTC; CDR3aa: CASRFPPLPGGGHGYTF
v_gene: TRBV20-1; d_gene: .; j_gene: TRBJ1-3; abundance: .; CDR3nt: TGCAGTGCGGCCGGACCGTTCTCTGGAAACACCATATATTTT; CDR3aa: CSAAGPFSGNTIYF
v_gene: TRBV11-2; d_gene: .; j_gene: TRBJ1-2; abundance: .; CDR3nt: TGTGCCAGCAGCTCCAGCGTTTCTAACTATGGCTACACCTTC; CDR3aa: CASSSSVSNYGYTF
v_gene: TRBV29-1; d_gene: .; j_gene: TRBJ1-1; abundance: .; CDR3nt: TGCAGCGTTAGGCTCAACACTGAAGCTTTCTTT; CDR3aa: CSVRLNTEAFF
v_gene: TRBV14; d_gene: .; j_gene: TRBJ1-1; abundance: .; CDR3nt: TGTGCCAGCAGCCAAGATGTGGAGTTTGAAGCTTTCTTT; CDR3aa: CASSQDVEFEAFF
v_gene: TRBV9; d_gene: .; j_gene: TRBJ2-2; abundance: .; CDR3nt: TGTGCCAGCAGCGTACCGGGCAGTCCCGGGGAGCTGTTTTTT; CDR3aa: CASSVPGSPGELFF
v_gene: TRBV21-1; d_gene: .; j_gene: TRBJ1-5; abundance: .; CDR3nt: TGTGCCAGCAGCAAAGTCACCCGGGACAGGGCAAGATATAGCAATCAGCCCCAGCATTTT; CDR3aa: CASSKVTRDRARYSNQPQHF
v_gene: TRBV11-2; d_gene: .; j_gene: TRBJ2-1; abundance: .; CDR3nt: TGTGCCAGCAGCCTTAGTGAGCAGTTCTTC; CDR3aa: CASSLSEQFF
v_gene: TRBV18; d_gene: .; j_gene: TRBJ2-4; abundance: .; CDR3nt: TGTGCCAGCTCACTGAGGACGGGGGCCAAAAACATTCAGTACTTC; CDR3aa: CASSLRTGAKNIQYF
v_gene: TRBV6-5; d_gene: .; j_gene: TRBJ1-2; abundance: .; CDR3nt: TGTGCCAGCAGTTACTCGGCGGGCTTCCCTTATGGCTACACCTTC; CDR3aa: CASSYSAGFPYGYTF
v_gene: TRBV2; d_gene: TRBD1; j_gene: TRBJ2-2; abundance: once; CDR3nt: TGTGCCAGCAGTGGGGACAGGGCGAAGTCCGGGGAGCTGTTTTTT; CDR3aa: CASSGDRAKSGELFF
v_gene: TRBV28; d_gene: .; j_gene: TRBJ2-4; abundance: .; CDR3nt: TGTGCCAGCAGTTTACGGGCGGGAATGGACATTCAGTACTTC; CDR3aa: CASSLRAGMDIQYF
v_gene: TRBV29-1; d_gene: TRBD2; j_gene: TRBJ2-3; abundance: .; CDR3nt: TGCAGCGTTGGGGGACTAGTTACAACTAGCACAGATACGCAGTATTTT; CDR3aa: CSVGGLVTTSTDTQYF
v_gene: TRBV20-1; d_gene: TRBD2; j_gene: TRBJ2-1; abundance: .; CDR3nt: TGCAGTGCTAGAGACCTACTAGCGGGAGGGCCGGTACTAAACAATGAGCAGTTCTTC; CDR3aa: CSARDLLAGGPVLNNEQFF